Presented here are 16 T cell receptor beta chains from one specimen sequenced in a study of blood T cell repertoires in COVID-19. Sequenced by immunoSEQ multiplex PCR; TCRdb stores in-frame clones only, minus some. The table has some 200,000 clones, roughly 76% seen once. The sequenced sample was peripheral blood. These receptors all come from a woman between 45 and 65 years old with active or convalescent COVID-19.

The chain has TRBV19 and TRBJ1-1; tentative D call: TRBD1 (6 bases). This CDR3 comprises 13 residues. CDR1 is LNHDA and CDR2 is SQIVND in the germline V gene (reference sequence). V gave up 8 bases and J gave up 0 bases, with 10 bases separating them. The CDR3 spells CASRDTMNTEAFF. DNA of the CDR3: TGTGCCAGTCGGGACACCATGAACACTGAAGCTTTCTTT.

V gene TRBV11-2 combines with J gene TRBJ2-1; TRBD2 agrees at 14 bases. The V and J ends lost 5 bases and 8 bases, in that order; junction bases with no gene match: 5. Germline CDR1 and CDR2: SGHAT and FQNNGV. The CDR3 covers 15 residues. As DNA, the CDR3 is TGTGCCAGCAGCCAGACTAGCGGGGGGGCATATGAGCAGTTCTTC. Its translation: CASSQTSGGAYEQFF.

The V call is TRBV9, the J call TRBJ1-2; D may be TRBD1 (5 bases). V lost 2 bases to trimming and J lost 8 bases, with 13 bases between them. This CDR3 has 13 amino acids. Germline assignment: CDR1 SGDLS and CDR2 YYNGEE. CDR3 region: CASSVGTEGGYTF. The CDR3, as DNA: TGTGCCAGCAGCGTGGGGACGGAGGGGGGCTACACCTTC.

This chain uses TRBV28 with TRBJ2-3, with D perhaps TRBD2 (6 bases). V lost 6 bases, J lost 2 bases, and 15 bases lay in between. The CDR3 runs to 15 residues. CDR1 and CDR2 from the germline V gene are MDHEN and SYDVKM. The CDR3: CASSPPGLLTDTQYF. The CDR3 DNA is TGTGCCAGCAGCCCGCCGGGACTGCTCACAGATACGCAGTATTTT.

The chain carries TRBV28 and TRBJ2-7, with TRBD1 matching over 8 bases. J lost 6 bases, V lost 4 bases, and 11 bases had no gene match. The CDR3 spans 15 residues. Germline V CDR1 and CDR2: MDHEN, SYDVKM. In DNA form, the CDR3 reads TGTGCCAGCAGTTCTTCCGGACAGGGTACTCTCGAGCAGTACTTC. Translation: CASSSSGQGTLEQYF.

The V and J genes are TRBV28 and TRBJ1-1, with D unclear. The CDR3 extends over 11 amino acids. Between the trimmed V and J ends, which lost 6 bases and 1 base, there was a span of 3 bases. Germline loops: CDR1 MDHEN, CDR2 SYDVKM. The CDR3 DNA reads as TGTGCCAGCAGACAGAACACTGAAGCTTTCTTT. It encodes CASRQNTEAFF.

The rearrangement uses TRBV5-5 and TRBJ2-7; D is unclear. The CDR3 runs to 14 residues. Germline loops: CDR1 SGHKS, CDR2 YYEKEE (reference sequence). Trimming shortened V by 1 base and J by 0 bases, and 8 bases separated the two germline ends. CDR3: CASSLSQNSYEQYF. In DNA, the CDR3 is TGTGCCAGCAGCTTGTCACAGAACTCCTACGAGCAGTACTTC.

J is TRBJ2-1 and V is TRBV9, with 8 bases matching TRBD2. CDR3 length: 14 amino acids. Germline loops: CDR1 SGDLS, CDR2 YYNGEE. The ends lost 3 bases at V and 9 bases at J; junction bases unmatched: 8. In nucleotides, the CDR3 is TGTGCCAGCAGCGCCCTCGGGGGGGCTGGTGAGCAGTTCTTC. It codes for CASSALGGAGEQFF.

This chain links TRBV7-9 with TRBJ1-1, with D possibly being TRBD1 (5 bases). Per the germline V gene, CDR1 is SEHNR and CDR2 is FQNEAQ (reference sequence). The CDR3 has 14 residues. The V end was cut by 1 base, the J end by 5 bases, with 11 bases between. This chain's CDR3 is CASSLDQGRTEAFF. DNA of the CDR3: TGTGCCAGCAGCTTAGACCAGGGTCGTACTGAAGCTTTCTTT.

This chain joins TRBV10-3 and TRBJ2-2, with D possibly being TRBD1 (6 bases). There are 13 residues in the CDR3. The V gene's germline CDR1 is ENHRY and CDR2 SYGVKD. Trimming removed 4 bases from V and 5 bases from J, with 8 bases in between. This CDR3 reads CAISGTVTGELFF. CDR3 in DNA: TGTGCCATCAGTGGGACAGTTACCGGGGAGCTGTTTTTT.

In the case of this clone: The sample has other DNA sequences that encode this CDR3 too. The chain links TRBV4-3 to TRBJ1-2; D not resolved. Germline V gives CDR1 LGHNA, CDR2 YSLEER. This CDR3 is 13 amino acids long. V lost 0 bases, J lost 4 bases, and 6 bases lay in between. As DNA, the CDR3 is TGCGCCAGCAGCCAAGATCCCGTCTATGGCTACACCTTC. It yields the protein CASSQDPVYGYTF.

This clone was seen a few times. V and J are TRBV6-5 and TRBJ2-1, with 12 positions matching TRBD2. The CDR3 contains 14 residues. J lost 7 bases, V lost 6 bases, and 4 bases had no gene match. Per the germline V gene, CDR1 is MNHEY and CDR2 is SVGAGI. The CDR3 protein is CASRSSGGANEQFF. In nucleotides, the CDR3 is TGTGCCAGCAGGTCTAGCGGGGGGGCAAATGAGCAGTTCTTC.

In this sample, this clone turned up a few times. The chain is built from TRBV4-1 and TRBJ2-7; 10 bases agree with TRBD2. The junction had 5 bases not matched to a gene; V was cut back by 9 bases and J by 3 bases. Germline V gene lookup returns CDR1 MGHRA and CDR2 YSYEKL. The CDR3 is 13 residues long. For the CDR3, the DNA is TGCGCCAGGGAAGCGGGGGGGAACTACGAGCAGTACTTC. It yields the protein CAREAGGNYEQYF.

The chain uses TRBV6-5 and TRBJ2-3; TRBD1 matches 7 bases. This CDR3 contains 13 residues. The trim removed 10 bases at V and 3 bases at J, leaving 7 bases unmatched. The germline gives CDR1 MNHEY, CDR2 SVGAGI. The CDR3 reads CATNRGVTDTQYF. CDR3 coding DNA: TGTGCCACTAACAGGGGAGTGACAGATACGCAGTATTTT.

This clone has only one observation. The rearrangement joins TRBV30 to TRBJ2-5; no definite D call. The V gene's germline CDR1 is GTSNPN and CDR2 SVGIG (reference sequence). With 3 bases removed from V and 5 bases from J, the gap between germline ends came to 13 bases. CDR3 length: 13 residues. The CDR3 DNA follows: TGTGCCTGGAGAGCGTTTAGTCTCGAGACCCAGTACTTC. Translated, it gives CAWRAFSLETQYF.

This chain connects TRBV7-8 to TRBJ1-1; TRBD1 matches 9 bases. There are 15 residues in the CDR3. Germline CDR1 SGHVS, CDR2 FQNEAQ. The J segment lost 0 bases and the V segment lost 8 bases, leaving 7 bases of the junction unmatched. CDR3 sequence (DNA): TGTGCCAGCCTGAGGACAGGGGTCATGAACACTGAAGCTTTCTTT. Protein product: CASLRTGVMNTEAFF. Full variable domain (outside the CDR3, taken from reference TRBV7-8 and TRBJ1-1): GAGVSQSPRYKVAKRGQDVALRCDPISGHVSLFWYQQALGQGPEFLTYFQNEAQLDKSGLPSDRFFAERPEGSVSTLKIQRTQQEDSAVYLCASLRTGVMNTEAFFGQGTRLTVV.